The TCR beta chain under discussion was sequenced for a study of graft-versus-host responses after intestinal transplantation. The study, taken as a whole, reports: Patients with graft-donor T cell macrochimerism had high graft-versus-host to host-versus-graft clonal ratios in allografts.

Produced via immunoSEQ multiplex PCR; TCRdb's table is partial and in-frame only. The repertoire consists of about 88,000 clones, with 94% occurring once and the leading ten covering approximately 0.2%. Concerning this clone: Its antigen is not known.

Material: unstimulated CD4+ T cells sorted from spleen or lymph node cells, obtained before transplant. The clonotype comes from a human donor who was the organ donor for an intestinal transplant.

The CDR3 is CASSLYLRGGASYEQYF. As DNA, the CDR3 is TGTGCCAGCAGTTTATATTTAAGAGGGGGCGCAAGTTACGAGCAGTACTTC. V gene TRBV28 combines with J gene TRBJ2-7, with 7 bases lining up with TRBD1. Germline V gives CDR1 MDHEN, CDR2 SYDVKM. The CDR3 spans 17 residues. V lost 1 base, J lost 4 bases, and 13 bases stayed unmatched. The entire variable domain, with the rest obtained from reference TRBV28 and TRBJ2-7, is as follows: DVKVTQSSRYLVKRTGEKVFLECVQDMDHENMFWYRQDPGLGLRLIYFSYDVKMKEKGDIPEGYSVSREKKERFSLILESASTNQTSMYLCASSLYLRGGASYEQYFGPGTRLTVT.